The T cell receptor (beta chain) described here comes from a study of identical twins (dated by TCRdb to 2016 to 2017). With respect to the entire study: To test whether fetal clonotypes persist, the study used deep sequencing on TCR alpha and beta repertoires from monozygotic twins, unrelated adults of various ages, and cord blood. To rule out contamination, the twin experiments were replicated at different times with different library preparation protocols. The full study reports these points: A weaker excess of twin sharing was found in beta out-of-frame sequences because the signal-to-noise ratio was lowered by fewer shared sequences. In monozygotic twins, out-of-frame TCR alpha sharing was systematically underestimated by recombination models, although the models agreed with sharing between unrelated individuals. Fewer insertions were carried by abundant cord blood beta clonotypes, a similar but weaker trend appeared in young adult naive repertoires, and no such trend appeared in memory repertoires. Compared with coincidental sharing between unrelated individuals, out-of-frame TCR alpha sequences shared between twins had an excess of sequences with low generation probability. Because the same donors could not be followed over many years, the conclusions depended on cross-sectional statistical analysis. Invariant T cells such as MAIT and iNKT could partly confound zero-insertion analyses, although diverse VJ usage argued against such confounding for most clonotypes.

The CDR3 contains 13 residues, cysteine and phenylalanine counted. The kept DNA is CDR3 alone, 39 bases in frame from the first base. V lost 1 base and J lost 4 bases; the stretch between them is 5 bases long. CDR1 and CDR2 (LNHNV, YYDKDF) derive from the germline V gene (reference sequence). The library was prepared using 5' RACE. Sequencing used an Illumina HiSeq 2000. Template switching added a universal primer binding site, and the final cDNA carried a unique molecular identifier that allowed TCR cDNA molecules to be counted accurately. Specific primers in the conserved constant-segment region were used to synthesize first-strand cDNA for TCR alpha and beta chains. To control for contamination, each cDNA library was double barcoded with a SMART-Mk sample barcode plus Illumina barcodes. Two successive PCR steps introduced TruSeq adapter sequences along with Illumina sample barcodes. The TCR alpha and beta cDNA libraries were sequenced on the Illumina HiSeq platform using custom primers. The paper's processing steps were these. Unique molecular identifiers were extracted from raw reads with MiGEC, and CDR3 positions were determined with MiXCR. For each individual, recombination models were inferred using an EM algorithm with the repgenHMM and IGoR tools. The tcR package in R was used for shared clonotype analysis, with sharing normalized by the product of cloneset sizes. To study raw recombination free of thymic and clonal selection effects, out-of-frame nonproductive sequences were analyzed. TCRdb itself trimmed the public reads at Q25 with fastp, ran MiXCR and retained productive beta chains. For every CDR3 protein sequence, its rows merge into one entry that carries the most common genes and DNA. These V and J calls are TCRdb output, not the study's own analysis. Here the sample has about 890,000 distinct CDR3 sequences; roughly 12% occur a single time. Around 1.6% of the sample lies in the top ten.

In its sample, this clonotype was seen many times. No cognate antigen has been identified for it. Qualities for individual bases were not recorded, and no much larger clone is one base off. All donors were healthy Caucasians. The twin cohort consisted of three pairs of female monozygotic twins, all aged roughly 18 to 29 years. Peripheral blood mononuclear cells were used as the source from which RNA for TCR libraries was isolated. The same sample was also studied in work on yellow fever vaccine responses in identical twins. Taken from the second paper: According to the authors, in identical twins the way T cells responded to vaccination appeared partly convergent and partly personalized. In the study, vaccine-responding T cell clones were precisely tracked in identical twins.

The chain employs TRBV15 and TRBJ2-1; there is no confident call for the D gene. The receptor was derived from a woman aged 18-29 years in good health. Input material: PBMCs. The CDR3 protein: CATSRGTYNEQFF. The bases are TGTGCCACCAGCAGAGGAACATACAATGAGCAGTTCTTC.